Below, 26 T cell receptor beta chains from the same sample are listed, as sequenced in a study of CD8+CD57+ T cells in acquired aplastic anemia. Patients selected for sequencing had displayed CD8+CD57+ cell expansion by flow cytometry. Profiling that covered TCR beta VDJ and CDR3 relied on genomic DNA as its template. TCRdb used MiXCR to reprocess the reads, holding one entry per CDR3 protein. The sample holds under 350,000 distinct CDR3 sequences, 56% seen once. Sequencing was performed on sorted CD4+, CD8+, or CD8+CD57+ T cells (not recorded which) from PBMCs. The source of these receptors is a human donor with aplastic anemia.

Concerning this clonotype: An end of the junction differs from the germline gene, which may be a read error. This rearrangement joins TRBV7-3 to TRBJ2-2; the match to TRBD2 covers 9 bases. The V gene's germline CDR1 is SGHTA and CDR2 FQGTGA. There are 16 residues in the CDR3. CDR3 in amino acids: CACSLAGATVAGELFF. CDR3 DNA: TGTGCCTGCAGCTTAGCGGGGGCAACTGTTGCCGGGGAGCTGTTTTTT.

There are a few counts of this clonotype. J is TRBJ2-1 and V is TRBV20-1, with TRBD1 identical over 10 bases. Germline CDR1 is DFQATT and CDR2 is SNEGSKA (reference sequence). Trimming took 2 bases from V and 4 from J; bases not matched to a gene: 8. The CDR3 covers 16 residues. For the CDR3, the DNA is TGCAGTGCTAGACGTCCTGGGACAGGGGTGTACAATGAGCAGTTCTTC. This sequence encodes CSARRPGTGVYNEQFF.

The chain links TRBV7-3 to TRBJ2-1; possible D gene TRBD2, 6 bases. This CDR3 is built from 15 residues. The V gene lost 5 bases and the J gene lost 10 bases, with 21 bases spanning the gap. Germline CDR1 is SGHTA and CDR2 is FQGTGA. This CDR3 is CASSLSGVNTGEQFF. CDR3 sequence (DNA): TGTGCCAGCAGCCTCTCGGGGGTGAACACCGGGGAGCAGTTCTTC.

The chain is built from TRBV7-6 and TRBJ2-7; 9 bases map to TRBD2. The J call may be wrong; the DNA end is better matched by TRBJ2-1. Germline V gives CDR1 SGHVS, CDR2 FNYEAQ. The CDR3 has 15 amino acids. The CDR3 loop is CASSRDTAGGNEQFF. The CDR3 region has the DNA TGTGCCAGCAGCCGCGATACAGCGGGGGGCAATGAGCAGTTCTTC.

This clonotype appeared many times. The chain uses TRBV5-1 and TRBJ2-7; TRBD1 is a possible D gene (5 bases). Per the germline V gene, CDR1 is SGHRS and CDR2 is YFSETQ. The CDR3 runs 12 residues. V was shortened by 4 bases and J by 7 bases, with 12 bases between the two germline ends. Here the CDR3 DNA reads TGCGCCAGCAGCAAGGGGTTCGGGGAGCAGTACTTC. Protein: CASSKGFGEQYF.

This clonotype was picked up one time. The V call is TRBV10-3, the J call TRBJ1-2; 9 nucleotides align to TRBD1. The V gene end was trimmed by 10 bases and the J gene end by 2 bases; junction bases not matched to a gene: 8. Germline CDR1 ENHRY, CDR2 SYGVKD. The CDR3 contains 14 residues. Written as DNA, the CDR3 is TGTGCCAGCCCCTCCGGGACAGGGAACTATGGCTACACCTTC. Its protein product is CASPSGTGNYGYTF.

The CDR3 sequence is CAISDLTTSGREQFF. CDR3 DNA: TGTGCCATCAGTGATCTCACGACGTCCGGGCGGGAGCAGTTCTTC. The chain has TRBV10-3 and TRBJ2-1; D is uncertain. The CDR3 totals 15 residues. V dropped 3 bases and J dropped 10 bases, with 19 bases sitting between them. The germline V gene encodes CDR1 ENHRY and CDR2 SYGVKD.

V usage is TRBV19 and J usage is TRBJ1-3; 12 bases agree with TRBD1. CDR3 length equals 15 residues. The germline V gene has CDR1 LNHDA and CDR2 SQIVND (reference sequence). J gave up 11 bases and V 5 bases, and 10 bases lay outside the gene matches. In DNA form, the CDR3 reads TGTGCCAGTAGTCTTCCGGGACAGGGGGCGATCCCCATATATTTT. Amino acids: CASSLPGQGAIPIYF.

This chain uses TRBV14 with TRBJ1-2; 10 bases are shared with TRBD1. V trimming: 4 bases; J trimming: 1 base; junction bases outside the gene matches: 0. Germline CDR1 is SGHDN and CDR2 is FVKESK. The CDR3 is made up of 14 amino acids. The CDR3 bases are TGTGCCAGCAGCCGGACAGGGGGTAACTATGGCTACACCTTC. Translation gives CASSRTGGNYGYTF.

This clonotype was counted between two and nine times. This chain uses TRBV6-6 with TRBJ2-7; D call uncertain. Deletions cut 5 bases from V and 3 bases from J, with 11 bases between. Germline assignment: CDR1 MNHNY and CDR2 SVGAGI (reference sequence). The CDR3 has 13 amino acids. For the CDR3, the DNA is TGTGCCAGCAGTGAATCCGGATACTACGAGCAGTACTTC. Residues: CASSESGYYEQYF.

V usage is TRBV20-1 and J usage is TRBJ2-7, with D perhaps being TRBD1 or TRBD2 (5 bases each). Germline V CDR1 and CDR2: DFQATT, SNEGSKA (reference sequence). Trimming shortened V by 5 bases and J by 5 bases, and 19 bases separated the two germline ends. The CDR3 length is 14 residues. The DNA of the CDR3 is TGCAGTGCTTCCCGGGGCAGCGGCCGAAACGAGCAGTACTTC. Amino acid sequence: CSASRGSGRNEQYF.

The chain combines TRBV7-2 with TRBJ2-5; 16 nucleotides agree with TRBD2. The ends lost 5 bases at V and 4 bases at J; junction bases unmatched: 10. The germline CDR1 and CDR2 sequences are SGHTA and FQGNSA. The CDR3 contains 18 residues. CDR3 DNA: TGTGCCAGCAGCCAGGGGACTAGCGGGAGGGCAGTACGAGAGACCCAGTACTTC. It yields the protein CASSQGTSGRAVRETQYF.

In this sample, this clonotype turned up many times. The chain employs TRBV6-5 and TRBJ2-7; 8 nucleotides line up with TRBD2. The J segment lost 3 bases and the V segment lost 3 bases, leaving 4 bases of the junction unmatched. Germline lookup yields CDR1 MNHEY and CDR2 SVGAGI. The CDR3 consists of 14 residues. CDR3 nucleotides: TGTGCCAGCAGTTATAGAGCGGGGGACTACGAGCAGTACTTC. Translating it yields CASSYRAGDYEQYF.

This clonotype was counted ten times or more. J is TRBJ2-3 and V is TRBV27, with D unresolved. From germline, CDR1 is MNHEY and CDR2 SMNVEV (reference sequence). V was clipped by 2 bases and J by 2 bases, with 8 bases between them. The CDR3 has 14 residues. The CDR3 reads CASSLDRTTDTQYF. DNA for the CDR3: TGTGCCAGCAGTTTAGATCGGACCACAGATACGCAGTATTTT.

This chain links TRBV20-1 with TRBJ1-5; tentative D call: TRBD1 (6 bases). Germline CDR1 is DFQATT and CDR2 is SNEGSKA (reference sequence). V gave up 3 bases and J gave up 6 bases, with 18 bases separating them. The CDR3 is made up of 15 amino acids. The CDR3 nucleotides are TGCAGTGCTAGTAAGTCCAGGGGAAGCCCTCAGCCCCAGCATTTT. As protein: CSASKSRGSPQPQHF.

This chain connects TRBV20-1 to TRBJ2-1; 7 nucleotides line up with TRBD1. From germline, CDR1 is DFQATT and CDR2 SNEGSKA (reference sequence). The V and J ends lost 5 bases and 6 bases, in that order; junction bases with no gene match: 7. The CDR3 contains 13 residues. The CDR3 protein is CSAPRQGLNEQFF. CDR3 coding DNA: TGCAGTGCTCCAAGACAGGGTCTCAATGAGCAGTTCTTC.

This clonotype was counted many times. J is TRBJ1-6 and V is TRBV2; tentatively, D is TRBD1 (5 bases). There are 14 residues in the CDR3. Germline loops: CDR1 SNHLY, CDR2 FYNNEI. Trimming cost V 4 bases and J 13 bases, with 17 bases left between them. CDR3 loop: CASSAGTTGSPLHF. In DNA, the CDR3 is TGTGCCAGCAGTGCCGGGACGACCGGAAGTCCCCTCCACTTT. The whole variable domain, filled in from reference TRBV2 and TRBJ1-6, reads EPEVTQTPSHQVTQMGQEVILRCVPISNHLYFYWYRQILGQKVEFLVSFYNNEISEKSEIFDDQFSVERPDGSNFTLKIRSTKLEDSAMYFCASSAGTTGSPLHFGNGTRLTVT.

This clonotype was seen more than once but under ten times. DNA for the CDR3: TGTGCCAGCAGCTTAATCAGTAGGCCGGGCGAGCAGTACTTC. Translated: CASSLISRPGEQYF. The J gene is TRBJ2-7, the V gene TRBV11-2; D remains ambiguous. CDR1 is SGHAT and CDR2 is FQNNGV in the germline V gene. V was pared by 2 bases and J by 6 bases, with 14 bases between. This CDR3 is 14 amino acids long.

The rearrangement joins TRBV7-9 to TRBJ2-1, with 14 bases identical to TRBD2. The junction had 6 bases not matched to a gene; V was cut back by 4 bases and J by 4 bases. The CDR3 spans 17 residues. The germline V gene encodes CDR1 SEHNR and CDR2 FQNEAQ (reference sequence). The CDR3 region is CASSSPGLAGVYNEQFF. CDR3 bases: TGTGCCAGCAGCTCCCCGGGACTAGCGGGAGTTTACAATGAGCAGTTCTTC. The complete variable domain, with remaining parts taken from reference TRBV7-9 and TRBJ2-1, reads DTGVSQNPRHKITKRGQNVTFRCDPISEHNRLYWYRQTLGQGPEFLTYFQNEAQLEKSRLLSDRFSAERPKGSFSTLEIQRTEQGDSAMYLCASSSPGLAGVYNEQFFGPGTRLTVL.

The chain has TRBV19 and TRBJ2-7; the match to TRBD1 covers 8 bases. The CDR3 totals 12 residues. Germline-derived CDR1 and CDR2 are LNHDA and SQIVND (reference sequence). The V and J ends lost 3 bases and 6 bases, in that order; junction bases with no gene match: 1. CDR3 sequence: CASSIGQGEQYF. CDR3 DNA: TGTGCCAGTAGTATCGGACAGGGCGAGCAGTACTTC.

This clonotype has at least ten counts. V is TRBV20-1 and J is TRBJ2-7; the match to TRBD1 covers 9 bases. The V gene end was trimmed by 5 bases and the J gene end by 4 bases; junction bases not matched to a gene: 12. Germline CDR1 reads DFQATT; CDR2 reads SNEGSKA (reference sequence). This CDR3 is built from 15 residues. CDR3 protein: CSAPHQGQGRYEQYF. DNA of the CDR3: TGCAGTGCTCCACACCAAGGACAGGGGAGGTACGAGCAGTACTTC.

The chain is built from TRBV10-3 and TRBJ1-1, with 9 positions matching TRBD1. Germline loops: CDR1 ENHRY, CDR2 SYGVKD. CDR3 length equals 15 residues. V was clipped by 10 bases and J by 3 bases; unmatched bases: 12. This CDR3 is CASKTGGWMDTEAFF. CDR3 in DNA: TGTGCCAGCAAAACAGGGGGCTGGATGGACACTGAAGCTTTCTTT.

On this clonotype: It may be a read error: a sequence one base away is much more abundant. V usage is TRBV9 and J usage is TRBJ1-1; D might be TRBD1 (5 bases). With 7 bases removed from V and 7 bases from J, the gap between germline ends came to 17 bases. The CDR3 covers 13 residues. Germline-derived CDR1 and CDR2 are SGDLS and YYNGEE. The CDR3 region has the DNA TGTGCCAGCGCTGGGGACGGGGCTAGTGAAGCTTTCTTT. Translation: CASAGDGASEAFF.

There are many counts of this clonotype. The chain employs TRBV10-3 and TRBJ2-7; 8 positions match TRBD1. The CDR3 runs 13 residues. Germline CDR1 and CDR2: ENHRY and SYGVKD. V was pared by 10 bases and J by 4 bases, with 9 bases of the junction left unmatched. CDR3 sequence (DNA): TGTGCCACCTCCCAGGGGGCCGGTTACGAGCAGTACTTC. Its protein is CATSQGAGYEQYF.

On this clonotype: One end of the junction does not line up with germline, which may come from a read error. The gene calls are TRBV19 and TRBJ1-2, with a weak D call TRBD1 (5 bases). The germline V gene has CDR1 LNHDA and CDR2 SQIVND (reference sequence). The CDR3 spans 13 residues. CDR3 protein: CASTADSSYGHTF. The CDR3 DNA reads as TGTGCCAGTACCGCCGACAGCAGCTATGGCCACACCTTC.

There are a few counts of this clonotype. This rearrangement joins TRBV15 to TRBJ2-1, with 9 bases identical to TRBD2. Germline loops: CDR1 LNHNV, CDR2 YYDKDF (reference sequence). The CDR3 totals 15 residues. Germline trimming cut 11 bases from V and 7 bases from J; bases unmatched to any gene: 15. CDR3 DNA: TGTGCCTCCCTAGCGGCGGGAGGGCCTTGGAATGAGCAGTTCTTC. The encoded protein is CASLAAGGPWNEQFF.